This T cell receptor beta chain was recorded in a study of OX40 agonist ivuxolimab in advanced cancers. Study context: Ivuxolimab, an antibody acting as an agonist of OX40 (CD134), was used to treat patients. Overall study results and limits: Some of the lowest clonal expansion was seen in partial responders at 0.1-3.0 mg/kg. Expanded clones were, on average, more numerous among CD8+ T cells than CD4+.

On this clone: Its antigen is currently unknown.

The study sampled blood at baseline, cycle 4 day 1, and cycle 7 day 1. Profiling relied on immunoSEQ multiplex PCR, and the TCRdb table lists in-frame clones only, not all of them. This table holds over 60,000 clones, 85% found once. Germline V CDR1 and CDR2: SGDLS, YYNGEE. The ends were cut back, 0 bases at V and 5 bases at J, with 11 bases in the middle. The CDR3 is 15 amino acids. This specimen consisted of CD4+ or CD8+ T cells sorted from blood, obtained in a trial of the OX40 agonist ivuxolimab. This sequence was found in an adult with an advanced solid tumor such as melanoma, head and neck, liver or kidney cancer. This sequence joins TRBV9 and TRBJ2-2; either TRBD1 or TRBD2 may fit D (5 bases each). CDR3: CASSVVVEGTGELFF. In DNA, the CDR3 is TGTGCCAGCAGCGTAGTTGTCGAGGGGACCGGGGAGCTGTTTTTT.